Sequencing of this TCR beta chain was carried out in a study of T cell clonotyping in hematopoietic cell transplantation. The wider study: Recipients' pretransplant samples followed cytoreduction. The study's findings and limits: CD4 and CD8 repertoire contributions could not be separated without sorting.

Time point denoted: recipient sample about 28 days before transplant, after cytoreduction. Samples: about 28 days before transplant, then days 30, 100 and 180 after. The CDR3 is 14 residues long. Germline CDR1 and CDR2: SNHLY and FYNNEI. The V gene lost 3 bases and the J gene lost 11 bases, with 14 bases spanning the gap. A note on this clone: The antigen remains undetermined.

Assay: immunoSEQ multiplex PCR; the TCRdb copy retains only in-frame clones and omits some. The sample records about 27,000 clones, 60% to 80% being singletons. The receptor's source is a man in his fifties or sixties with myelodysplastic syndrome. Some clones in this sample may be carry-over from other donors' samples. The gene calls are TRBV2 and TRBJ1-6; no clear D. Source: peripheral blood mononuclear cells, taken before stem cell transplant. The CDR3, as DNA: TGTGCCAGCAGTGAGTTCCAAGGGAGGACACCCCTCCACTTT. Residues: CASSEFQGRTPLHF.